This TCR beta chain is drawn from a study of radiation and T cells in renal cell carcinoma. Study-level findings and limits: In nephrectomy-only tumors, top 100 clonotypes averaged roughly 43%, versus 54% irradiated.

Using immunoSEQ multiplex PCR, the repertoire was profiled, and TCRdb retains in-frame clones only, with some absent. Of about 18,000 clones in the sample, less than 65% were seen once. With regard to this clone: As yet, its antigen is unknown.

Germline loops: CDR1 SGHDN, CDR2 FVKESK. The CDR3 is 16 amino acids. V gave up 0 bases and J gave up 3 bases; unmatched junction bases: 4. Treatment given: 15 Gy SBRT to primary tumor, nephrectomy 4 weeks later. Here the sequenced sample was tumor tissue, taken from a patient whose treatment included radiotherapy and nephrectomy. The clonotype was recovered from a man aged 50-60 years with renal cell carcinoma. J is TRBJ2-7 and V is TRBV14, with TRBD2 matching 11 bases. The CDR3 is CASSQEIAGGLYEQYF. The CDR3 nucleotides are TGTGCCAGCAGCCAAGAAATAGCGGGAGGGCTCTACGAGCAGTACTTC.